This section outlines one T cell receptor (beta chain) sequence together with its context. Its matching antigen is unknown. The same CDR3 can be traced to other DNA sequences in this sample. Germline loops: CDR1 LNHDA, CDR2 SQIVND (reference sequence). Trimming took 3 bases from V and 3 from J, leaving 8 bases between them. This CDR3 comprises 13 residues. The sample originates from a study of cytomegalovirus exposure and HLA in healthy donors. The overall study: An earlier analysis found some 100 million unique TCR beta sequences from approximately 170 million T cells. Study outcomes and limitations: The productive fraction for most TCR beta V segments was about 90% or about 30% in an earlier analysis. A few chains linked to CMV were shown in vitro to be specific for CMV antigens. Later, an analysis showed that TCR beta chains associated with HLA were more clonally expanded than others that were equally common.

In the PCR, 60 Vbeta and 13 Jbeta primers were used. Here immunoSEQ multiplex PCR was the method, and the copy in TCRdb shows in-frame clones only, minus some. The data hold some 120,000 clones, with roughly 80% observed a single time. Sequencing was done on a sample of PBMCs. The chain has TRBV19 and TRBJ1-1, with D possibly matching TRBD1 (6 bases). The source of this sequence is a man younger than 45 in good health and CMV-seropositive. CDR3 sequence (DNA): TGTGCCAGTAGTATCGGACAGTACACTGAAGCTTTCTTT. Its protein is CASSIGQYTEAFF. The full variable domain, rest sourced from reference TRBV19 and TRBJ1-1, is DGGITQSPKYLFRKEGQNVTLSCEQNLNHDAMYWYRQDPGQGLRLIYYSQIVNDFQKGDIAEGYSVSREKKESFPLTVTSAQKNPTAFYLCASSIGQYTEAFFGQGTRLTVV.